This entry describes one TCR beta chain. The sample is drawn from a study of T cell changes during pregnancy in multiple sclerosis. Repertoires were generated with immunoSEQ multiplex PCR, while TCRdb's copy carries only in-frame clones and drops some. The sample lists 45,000 to 50,000 clones, about 91% seen once, with 0.37% in the top ten. Germline values: CDR1 SGHNT, CDR2 YENEEA. The CDR3 extends over 14 amino acids. V was shortened by 3 bases and J by 3 bases, with 11 bases between the two germline ends. This sample comprised CD4+ T cells from peripheral blood mononuclear cells, obtained in the second trimester of pregnancy. This chain joins TRBV11-3 and TRBJ2-5, with D hard to call. This clonotype was sampled from a female donor in good health, enrolled as a control in a pregnancy study. Here the CDR3 reads CASSLARLEETQYF. Here the CDR3 DNA reads TGTGCCAGCAGCTTGGCCCGACTGGAAGAGACCCAGTACTTC.